This entry is about one T cell receptor beta chain. Its antigen is undetermined. The V gene end was trimmed by 3 bases and the J gene end by 5 bases; junction bases not matched to a gene: 10. The CDR3 runs to 16 residues. Germline V lookup: CDR1 MNHNS, CDR2 SASEGT. This PCR relied on a set of 60 Vbeta primers and 13 Jbeta primers. TCRdb's table, derived via immunoSEQ multiplex PCR, lists solely in-frame clones and lacks some. The sample has 150,000 or so clones, about four fifths seen once; the top ten hold about 3.2%. The record originates from a study of cytomegalovirus exposure and HLA in healthy donors. Background on the study: Ancestry clustering placed more than 80% of several hundred genotyped donors in the Caucasian-associated cluster. Findings and limits, study-wide: Immune exposure was documented only through CMV serostatus. Some TCR beta chains (roughly 160 of them) were listed as cytomegalovirus-associated. Later on, an analysis showed TCR association rates differing by HLA locus, with DRB1 the most and HLA-C the fewest.

The origin of this receptor is a man aged 18 to 30 in good health and CMV-seropositive. The rearrangement uses TRBV6-1 and TRBJ2-7; 10 nucleotides agree with TRBD2. Material: PBMCs. The CDR3 DNA reads TGTGCCAGCAGTGATCCCCCGAGCGGGAGGGTTAACGAGCAGTACTTC. Translated, it gives CASSDPPSGRVNEQYF.